Each of the 9 T cell receptor beta chains below was sequenced from the same sample in a study of radiation and T cells in renal cell carcinoma. Time point: blood 2 weeks post-SBRT. The treatment is: 15 Gy SBRT to primary tumor, nephrectomy 4 weeks later. Clones were sequenced by immunoSEQ multiplex PCR, and TCRdb holds only the in-frame ones, with some missing. The sample lists about 130,000 clones; more than 75% were seen once. Here the sequenced sample was blood, taken from a patient whose treatment included radiotherapy and nephrectomy. These receptors were obtained from a woman in her 70s with renal cell carcinoma.

V is TRBV5-4 and J is TRBJ2-1, with 9 bases aligning to TRBD1. CDR3 size: 16 residues. CDR1 is SGHNT and CDR2 is YYREEE in the germline V gene (reference sequence). Losses at the gene ends were 0 bases for V and 14 bases for J; bases not matched to a gene: 15. The CDR3 sequence is CASSLGPTLIRTGEFF. In DNA, the CDR3 is TGTGCCAGCAGCTTGGGGCCAACCCTTATTCGGACAGGGGAGTTCTTC.

This chain connects TRBV9 to TRBJ1-2, with a possible D match to TRBD1 (5 bases). The germline V and J ends were trimmed by 0 bases and 4 bases, with 13 bases remaining between them. This CDR3 comprises 15 residues. Germline V gives CDR1 SGDLS, CDR2 YYNGEE. The CDR3 nucleotides are TGTGCCAGCAGCGTAGAAACCCCGGGACGCTATGGCTACACCTTC. As protein: CASSVETPGRYGYTF. The full variable domain, with the rest looked up from reference TRBV9 and TRBJ1-2, is DSGVTQTPKHLITATGQRVTLRCSPRSGDLSVYWYQQSLDQGLQFLIQYYNGEERAKGNILERFSAQQFPDLHSELNLSSLELGDSALYFCASSVETPGRYGYTFGSGTRLTVV.

This clone turned up a few times. The chain uses TRBV7-2 and TRBJ1-1; no definite D call. Trimming removed 2 bases from V and 5 bases from J, with 18 bases in between. Germline assignment: CDR1 SGHTA and CDR2 FQGNSA. The CDR3 spans 16 residues. The CDR3 reads CASSLLGGQERTEAFF. In DNA form, the CDR3 reads TGTGCCAGCAGCTTATTGGGTGGGCAGGAGAGGACTGAAGCTTTCTTT.

This clone occurred once. The chain employs TRBV7-9 and TRBJ2-7; either TRBD1 or TRBD2 may supply D (5 bases each). Trimming removed 3 bases at V and 3 bases at J, with 12 bases between. Germline-derived CDR1 and CDR2 are SEHNR and FQNEAQ (reference sequence). This CDR3 has 14 residues. CDR3 nucleotides: TGTGCCAGCAGCTTCGAGGGGATGGGCTACGAGCAGTACTTC. This sequence encodes CASSFEGMGYEQYF.

The chain joins TRBV10-1 to TRBJ1-2; D is possibly TRBD1 (5 bases). V dropped 0 bases and J dropped 4 bases, with 9 bases sitting between them. CDR3 size: 14 residues. CDR1 is WNHNN, CDR2 SYGVQD, per germline (reference sequence). The CDR3 sequence: CASSESGPVYGYTF. CDR3 DNA sequence: TGCGCCAGCAGTGAGTCGGGACCAGTCTATGGCTACACCTTC.

The CDR3: CASSLAIGGNYGYTF. The CDR3 bases are TGCGCCAGCAGCCTAGCTATAGGAGGCAACTATGGCTACACCTTC. This chain connects TRBV4-3 to TRBJ1-2; D remains ambiguous. Germline loops: CDR1 LGHNA, CDR2 YSLEER. The CDR3 is 15 residues long. The ends were cut back, 4 bases at V and 2 bases at J, with 14 bases in the middle.

J is TRBJ2-7 and V is TRBV7-8; unclear D gene. The CDR3 is 13 residues long. Germline lookup yields CDR1 SGHVS and CDR2 FQNEAQ. V lost 3 bases, J lost 4 bases, and 10 bases lay in between. The CDR3 protein is CASSLTDPYEQYF. CDR3 bases: TGTGCCAGCAGCTTGACGGACCCTTACGAGCAGTACTTC.

This chain joins TRBV20-1 and TRBJ2-3; D not certain. The V gene lost 5 bases and the J gene lost 6 bases, with 6 bases spanning the gap. The CDR3 is 10 residues long. The germline gives CDR1 DFQATT, CDR2 SNEGSKA (reference sequence). The chain's CDR3 is CSAGRDTQYF. The DNA for the CDR3 is TGCAGTGCTGGTCGCGATACGCAGTATTTT.

The rearrangement joins TRBV25-1 to TRBJ2-7; maybe TRBD2 (5 bases). CDR1 MGHDK and CDR2 SYGVNS come from the germline V gene. The length of the CDR3 is 14 residues. The V end was cut by 3 bases, the J end by 0 bases, with 9 bases between. In nucleotides, the CDR3 is TGTGCCAGCAGTGAGCCGGGGATCTCCTACGAGCAGTACTTC. The encoded protein is CASSEPGISYEQYF.